A selection of T cell receptor beta chains follows, all from one sample in a study of T-cell memory formation after mild COVID-19. Via MiXCR, TCRdb re-called the 5' RACE reads, giving one row per CDR3 protein. Of approximately 230,000 distinct CDR3 sequences in the sample, over 15% were seen once. The sample comprised PBMCs or a T cell subset sorted from them (not recorded which). The receptors shown here come from a man aged 18 to 29 who had mild COVID-19 (a few samples of this study predate the infection). Cell type and time point are not known. Both conserved end residues are part of each CDR3. A D gene is named only where the DNA matches it firmly. The size of a clone is reported for some rows only, either as once, few or many, or as a class for expanded clones.

few,TRBJ1-1,NA,TRBV15,CATSRDSPATEAFF,TGTGCCACCAGCAGAGATAGCCCCGCCACTGAAGCTTTCTTT
NA,TRBJ2-1,NA,TRBV5-1,CASSLAGPEQFF,TGCGCCAGCAGCTTGGCGGGTCCGGAGCAGTTCTTC
many,TRBJ2-1,NA,TRBV5-1,CASSLASIYYNEQFF,TGCGCCAGCAGCTTGGCGTCTATATATTACAATGAGCAGTTCTTC
NA,TRBJ1-4,NA,TRBV4-2,CASSQIDAWGLLFF,TGTGCCAGCAGCCAGATTGACGCTTGGGGGTTGCTGTTTTTT
NA,TRBJ1-2,NA,TRBV4-2,CASSQEDRYGYTF,TGTGCCAGCAGCCAAGAAGATCGCTATGGCTACACCTTC
NA,TRBJ2-3,NA,TRBV20-1,CSAIEDSTDTQYF,TGCAGTGCTATCGAGGACAGCACAGATACGCAGTATTTT
NA,TRBJ1-3,NA,TRBV4-3,CASSQKKASGAGNTIYF,TGCGCCAGCAGCCAAAAAAAGGCATCGGGGGCTGGAAACACCATATATTTT
NA,TRBJ1-6,NA,TRBV7-9,CARSLGAHRSSPLHF,TGTGCCAGAAGCTTAGGGGCCCACAGAAGCTCACCCCTCCACTTT
NA,TRBJ2-1,NA,TRBV7-2,CASSGYHNEQFF,TGTGCCAGCAGCGGATATCACAATGAGCAGTTCTTC
many,TRBJ2-3,TRBD2,TRBV20-1,CSASSSAGDTDTQYF,TGCAGTGCTAGCTCTTCGGCGGGGGACACAGATACGCAGTATTTT
NA,TRBJ2-5,NA,TRBV29-1,CSVPWMETQYF,TGCAGCGTTCCGTGGATGGAGACCCAGTACTTC
NA,TRBJ2-1,NA,TRBV4-2,CASRRPGGASNEQFF,TGTGCCAGCAGGCGTCCCGGCGGAGCGTCCAATGAGCAGTTCTTC
NA,TRBJ2-1,NA,TRBV6-2/TRBV6-3,CASTRDALYNEQFF,TGTGCCAGCACGCGGGACGCCCTCTACAATGAGCAGTTCTTC
NA,TRBJ1-4,NA,TRBV2,CASSGAPTREKLFF,TGTGCCAGCAGTGGGGCCCCGACGAGGGAAAAACTGTTTTTT
NA,TRBJ1-6,TRBD1,TRBV12-3/TRBV12-4,CASSFSGRGLTQSPRSSYNSPLHF,TGTGCCAGCAGTTTCTCCGGCAGGGGGCTAACCCAAAGCCCCAGGAGCTCCTATAATTCACCCCTCCACTTT
few,TRBJ1-4,NA,TRBV5-1,CASSLFDATNEKLFF,TGCGCCAGCAGCTTGTTTGATGCAACTAATGAAAAACTGTTTTTT
NA,TRBJ2-7,TRBD1,TRBV5-4,CASIGQGTIYEQYF,TGTGCCAGCATTGGACAGGGGACTATCTACGAGCAGTACTTC
NA,TRBJ2-3,TRBD2,TRBV5-1,CASSPGNSGGDTQYF,TGCGCCAGCAGCCCAGGGAATAGCGGGGGAGATACGCAGTATTTT